Presented here are 32 T cell receptor beta chains from one specimen sequenced in a study of shared clonotypes between healthy human individuals. Clones were sequenced by immunoSEQ multiplex PCR, and TCRdb holds only the in-frame ones, with some missing. This table holds about 320,000 clones, roughly 84% found once. The sequencing input was memory CD8+ T cells sorted from blood. The subset here: CD45RO+ cells pooled with CCR7-negative TemRA cells. These receptors came from a man younger than 35 in good health.

The chain is built from TRBV7-3 and TRBJ2-5; D unresolved. CDR3 length: 13 residues. V was trimmed by 5 bases and J by 3 bases, leaving 10 bases between them. From germline, CDR1 is SGHTA and CDR2 FQGTGA. CDR3: CASSRGPEETQYF. CDR3 sequence (DNA): TGTGCCAGCAGCCGTGGGCCAGAAGAGACCCAGTACTTC.

The chain recombines TRBV11-2 with TRBJ2-1, with 8 bases lining up with TRBD2. Germline values: CDR1 SGHAT, CDR2 FQNNGV. The V segment lost 8 bases and the J segment 7 bases; nucleotides outside the gene matches: 10. The CDR3 consists of 14 residues. The CDR3 reads CASRGLAGFNEQFF. The DNA of the CDR3 is TGTGCCAGCCGGGGGCTAGCGGGTTTTAATGAGCAGTTCTTC. Using reference TRBV11-2 and TRBJ2-1 for the parts outside the CDR3, the full variable domain is EAGVAQSPRYKIIEKRQSVAFWCNPISGHATLYWYQQILGQGPKLLIQFQNNGVVDDSQLPKDRFSAERLKGVDSTLKIQPAKLEDSAVYLCASRGLAGFNEQFFGPGTRLTVL.

The chain employs TRBV7-9 and TRBJ2-2, with no clear D. CDR3 length: 12 residues. V lost 9 bases and J 1 base, leaving 6 bases between the germline ends. Germline CDR1 and CDR2: SEHNR and FQNEAQ (reference sequence). In DNA, the CDR3 is TGTGCCAGACAAGTGAACACCGGGGAGCTGTTTTTT. Translated: CARQVNTGELFF.

The gene calls are TRBV7-8 and TRBJ2-6; TRBD1 might be the D (6 bases). The CDR3 runs to 17 residues. Germline CDR1 reads SGHVS; CDR2 reads FQNEAQ. V lost 0 bases and J lost 0, with 9 bases in between. The CDR3 is CASSLAGAVSGANVLTF. CDR3 in DNA: TGTGCCAGCAGCTTAGCGGGGGCAGTCTCTGGGGCCAACGTCCTGACTTTC.

The sample holds many counts of this clone. The sample contains more than one DNA sequence encoding this CDR3. This sequence joins TRBV6-4 and TRBJ1-5, with D possibly matching TRBD1 (5 bases). Between the trimmed V and J ends, which lost 2 bases and 1 base, there was a span of 6 bases. CDR3 size: 14 residues. Looked up from germline, CDR1 is MRHNA and CDR2 is SNTAGT. CDR3 in amino acids: CASSDQGSNQPQHF. The CDR3 DNA reads as TGTGCCAGCAGTGACCAGGGCAGCAATCAGCCCCAGCATTTT.

V usage is TRBV7-9 and J usage is TRBJ2-3; D ambiguous. The length of the CDR3 is 14 residues. Between the trimmed V and J ends, which lost 6 bases and 0 bases, there was a span of 10 bases. The germline CDR1 and CDR2 sequences are SEHNR and FQNEAQ (reference sequence). CDR3 in amino acids: CASRDGVSTDTQYF. CDR3 DNA sequence: TGTGCCAGCAGGGACGGCGTTAGCACAGATACGCAGTATTTT.

The chain has TRBV7-9 and TRBJ2-1, with unresolved D. The CDR3 is 16 residues long. The V gene lost 5 bases and the J gene lost 1 base, with 15 bases spanning the gap. Germline V gene sequence: CDR1 SEHNR, CDR2 FQNEAQ (reference sequence). CDR3 DNA sequence: TGTGCCAGCAGCGGGAAGGACCCCGGATCCTACAATGAGCAGTTCTTC. As protein: CASSGKDPGSYNEQFF.

The V call is TRBV4-1, the J call TRBJ2-1; 10 bases agree with TRBD2. Germline CDR1 is MGHRA and CDR2 is YSYEKL. CDR3 length: 17 residues. J was trimmed by 9 bases and V by 4 bases; bases with no gene match: 15. In DNA form, the CDR3 reads TGCGCCAGCAGCCCCTACTTTCAAGCGGGAGGGCCCGGTGAGCAGTTCTTC. Residues: CASSPYFQAGGPGEQFF.

This rearrangement joins TRBV11-2 to TRBJ2-7; TRBD2 matches 8 bases. The CDR3 sequence is 15 residues long. Per germline, CDR1 SGHAT and CDR2 FQNNGV. J lost 2 bases, V lost 4 bases, and 7 bases had no gene match. This CDR3 reads CASSYHSGDTYEQYF. DNA of the CDR3: TGTGCCAGCAGCTACCATAGCGGGGACACCTACGAGCAGTACTTC.

V and J are TRBV2 and TRBJ2-3, with D tentatively TRBD1 (6 bases). V was pared by 1 base and J by 4 bases, with 15 bases between. This CDR3 has 16 amino acids. Per the germline V gene, CDR1 is SNHLY and CDR2 is FYNNEI. The CDR3 loop is CASSEVVAGDADTQYF. The CDR3 DNA reads TGTGCCAGCAGTGAAGTGGTGGCAGGGGACGCAGATACGCAGTATTTT.

Ten or more counts support this clone. The sample has other DNA sequences that encode this CDR3 too. The gene calls are TRBV27 and TRBJ2-6, with 9 bases lining up with TRBD1. Germline V gene lookup returns CDR1 MNHEY and CDR2 SMNVEV (reference sequence). Losses at the gene ends were 5 bases for V and 2 bases for J; bases not matched to a gene: 4. The CDR3 sequence is 16 residues long. Here the CDR3 DNA reads TGTGCCAGCAGTCCTACAGGGGGCGCTGGGGCCAACGTCCTGACTTTC. It is translated as CASSPTGGAGANVLTF.

This clone came up a few times. Other nucleotide sequences in the sample specify the same CDR3. The chain employs TRBV6-5 and TRBJ1-1; the match to TRBD1 covers 7 bases. The CDR3 extends over 13 amino acids. Trimming took 6 bases from V and 1 from J; bases not matched to a gene: 2. Germline assignment: CDR1 MNHEY and CDR2 SVGAGI. CDR3 region: CASSRTGNTEAFF. Here the CDR3 DNA reads TGTGCCAGCAGCCGGACAGGGAACACTGAAGCTTTCTTT.

The chain carries TRBV27 and TRBJ2-7; the match to TRBD1 covers 10 bases. V was clipped by 3 bases and J by 3 bases; unmatched bases: 5. The CDR3 has 15 residues. The germline gives CDR1 MNHEY, CDR2 SMNVEV (reference sequence). As DNA, the CDR3 is TGTGCCAGCAGTTTCTTAGGACAGGGGGACTACGAGCAGTACTTC. It codes for CASSFLGQGDYEQYF.

V and J are TRBV27 and TRBJ2-3, with D tentatively TRBD1 (6 bases). The V end lost 1 base, the J end lost 0 bases, and 14 bases lay between the germline ends. The CDR3 contains 17 residues. Germline-derived CDR1 and CDR2 are MNHEY and SMNVEV (reference sequence). The CDR3 protein is CASSLYPTGLSTDTQYF. In nucleotides, the CDR3 is TGTGCCAGCAGTTTATACCCGACAGGTCTTAGCACAGATACGCAGTATTTT.

V is TRBV10-2 and J is TRBJ2-2; maybe TRBD2 (6 bases). V dropped 4 bases and J dropped 3 bases, with 24 bases sitting between them. Looked up from germline, CDR1 is WSHSY and CDR2 is SAAADI. The length of the CDR3 is 19 residues. The CDR3: CASSVRRAGRRGDTGELFF. CDR3 in DNA: TGCGCCAGCAGTGTACGTAGGGCGGGTAGGCGGGGAGACACCGGGGAGCTGTTTTTT.

J is TRBJ1-2 and V is TRBV5-1; perhaps TRBD1 as D (6 bases). Trimming removed 5 bases at V and 4 bases at J, with 15 bases between. The CDR3 length is 14 residues. The V gene's germline CDR1 is SGHRS and CDR2 YFSETQ. The CDR3 DNA reads TGCGCCAGCAGTCCCAAAGGGGGTTCCTATGGCTACACCTTC. It yields the protein CASSPKGGSYGYTF.

The chain uses TRBV7-9 and TRBJ2-7; D might be TRBD1 or TRBD2, each matching 5 bases. The CDR3 spans 14 residues. V was pared by 1 base and J by 3 bases, with 10 bases between. Germline CDR1 reads SEHNR; CDR2 reads FQNEAQ (reference sequence). The CDR3 loop reads CASSLGGDLYEQYF. Here the CDR3 DNA reads TGTGCCAGCAGCTTAGGAGGGGACCTCTACGAGCAGTACTTC.

J is TRBJ1-6 and V is TRBV6-1; 12 nucleotides agree with TRBD1. This CDR3 contains 14 residues. With V trimmed by 9 bases and J by 10 bases, 7 bases remained unmatched. Per germline, CDR1 MNHNS and CDR2 SASEGT. Here the CDR3 reads CASRWDRGQSPLHF. The DNA for the CDR3 is TGTGCCAGTCGGTGGGACAGGGGGCAGTCACCCCTCCACTTT.

The CDR3 DNA follows: TGCAGCCCTGTACGGCGGGGGGGCACAGATACGCAGTATTTT. Translated: CSPVRRGGTDTQYF. V is TRBV29-1 and J is TRBJ2-3; 8 bases line up with TRBD2. V shed 8 bases, J shed 1 base, and the junction held 8 bases outside the gene matches. Looked up from germline, CDR1 is SQVTM and CDR2 is ANQGSEA. This CDR3 has 14 amino acids.

The chain uses TRBV4-1 and TRBJ2-7; 10 nucleotides match TRBD1. Germline CDR1 reads MGHRA; CDR2 reads YSYEKL. CDR3 length equals 14 residues. The V segment lost 1 base and the J segment 6 bases; nucleotides outside the gene matches: 3. The CDR3 DNA follows: TGCGCCAGCAGCCAAGTGGGGACAGGGGTCGAGCAGTACTTC. Protein product: CASSQVGTGVEQYF.

This chain connects TRBV29-1 to TRBJ1-3, with a possible D match to TRBD1 (6 bases). The V gene lost 6 bases and the J gene lost 2 bases, with 11 bases spanning the gap. The CDR3 sequence is 13 residues long. CDR1 is SQVTM and CDR2 is ANQGSEA in the germline V gene. CDR3 sequence: CSVQGSPGNTIYF. CDR3 DNA: TGCAGCGTCCAGGGGAGCCCTGGAAACACCATATATTTT.

This chain uses TRBV19 with TRBJ2-7, with no clear D. Germline assignment: CDR1 LNHDA and CDR2 SQIVND (reference sequence). Trimming removed 5 bases at V and 2 bases at J, with 7 bases between. The CDR3 has 12 amino acids. Here the CDR3 reads CASSLGTYEQYF. The CDR3 DNA sequence: TGTGCCAGTAGTCTGGGGACCTACGAGCAGTACTTC.

This clone was seen only once. The J gene is TRBJ1-1, the V gene TRBV5-6; weak D call: TRBD1 (5 bases). V lost 3 bases, J lost 5 bases, and 8 bases lay in between. The germline CDR1 and CDR2 sequences are SGHDT and YYEEEE. The CDR3 runs 12 residues. CDR3 loop: CASSWGETEAFF. The CDR3 DNA is TGTGCCAGCAGCTGGGGGGAAACTGAAGCTTTCTTT.

This clone is a singleton in its sample. The chain joins TRBV6-6 to TRBJ2-5, with no clear D. This CDR3 is built from 13 residues. V lost 6 bases, J lost 2 bases, and 10 bases lay in between. The germline V gene encodes CDR1 MNHNY and CDR2 SVGAGI (reference sequence). The CDR3 protein is CASRTYPQETQYF. The CDR3 DNA sequence: TGTGCCAGCAGGACCTACCCTCAAGAGACCCAGTACTTC.

The rearrangement joins TRBV7-9 to TRBJ2-5; D not certain. Germline CDR1 reads SEHNR; CDR2 reads FQNEAQ (reference sequence). The CDR3 contains 16 residues. Trimming cost V 4 bases and J 0 bases, with 15 bases left between them. DNA for the CDR3: TGTGCCAGCAGCTCCCCCGTTTTTGGTCACCAAGAGACCCAGTACTTC. Translation gives CASSSPVFGHQETQYF.

A remark on this clone: This sample includes further DNA sequences coding for the same CDR3. The V and J genes are TRBV27 and TRBJ2-1; D uncertain. Trimming stripped 6 bases from V and 0 bases from J, with 6 bases between. Germline values: CDR1 MNHEY, CDR2 SMNVEV (reference sequence). The CDR3 is 13 residues long. The CDR3 is CASSFGSYNEQFF. The CDR3 nucleotides read TGTGCCAGCAGCTTTGGCTCCTACAATGAGCAGTTCTTC.

This clone was picked up a small number of times. This sequence joins TRBV9 and TRBJ2-1, with D maybe TRBD2 (5 bases). There are 14 residues in the CDR3. The germline V and J ends were trimmed by 1 base and 8 bases, with 13 bases remaining between them. CDR1 and CDR2 (germline): SGDLS, YYNGEE. CDR3 in DNA: TGTGCCAGCAGCGTATCCGGGAAGTTGGATGAGCAGTTCTTC. Its translation: CASSVSGKLDEQFF.

This chain uses TRBV4-1 with TRBJ1-5; unclear D gene. Trimming cost V 0 bases and J 0 bases, with 9 bases left between them. CDR1 and CDR2 (germline): MGHRA, YSYEKL. This CDR3 contains 16 residues. The CDR3 DNA reads TGCGCCAGCAGCCAAGAGAGGAGTTATAGCAATCAGCCCCAGCATTTT. This sequence encodes CASSQERSYSNQPQHF.

The V and J genes are TRBV4-3 and TRBJ2-1, with 7 bases matching TRBD1. CDR3 length: 18 amino acids. From germline, CDR1 is LGHNA and CDR2 YSLEER. V dropped 4 bases and J dropped 0; count of bases not matched to a gene: 12. The CDR3 region has the DNA TGCGCCAGCAGCCGTGGATTTCCGACAGGGAGCTCCTACAATGAGCAGTTCTTC. This sequence encodes CASSRGFPTGSSYNEQFF.

This chain links TRBV9 with TRBJ2-7; TRBD1 is a possible D gene (5 bases). Trimming removed 4 bases at V and 0 bases at J, with 11 bases between. CDR1 is SGDLS and CDR2 is YYNGEE in the germline V gene. The CDR3 sequence is 14 residues long. CDR3 residues: CASSPQDLSYEQYF. Here the CDR3 DNA reads TGTGCCAGCAGCCCACAGGACCTCTCCTACGAGCAGTACTTC.

The J gene is TRBJ2-1, the V gene TRBV7-9; the match to TRBD2 covers 11 bases. The CDR3 is 15 amino acids. V was pared by 3 bases and J by 6 bases, with 4 bases of the junction left unmatched. Germline V gives CDR1 SEHNR, CDR2 FQNEAQ (reference sequence). This CDR3 reads CASSFETSGTNEQFF. DNA of the CDR3: TGTGCCAGCAGCTTTGAGACTAGCGGGACCAATGAGCAGTTCTTC.

The chain combines TRBV5-1 with TRBJ1-6; 8 bases agree with TRBD1. The ends lost 4 bases at V and 7 bases at J; junction bases unmatched: 7. The CDR3 length is 15 residues. Germline lookup yields CDR1 SGHRS and CDR2 YFSETQ. The CDR3 loop is CASSMTGDRNSPLHF. CDR3 DNA: TGCGCCAGCAGCATGACAGGGGATAGGAATTCACCCCTCCACTTT.